These T cell receptor beta chains were read from a single sample in a study of blood T cells in healthy people across ages. TCRdb analysed the 5' RACE reads with MiXCR anew, one entry per CDR3 protein. The sample lists approximately 600,000 distinct CDR3 sequences, roughly 50% seen once, with approximately 40% in the top ten. Material for sequencing was blood. Receptors were obtained from a man in his sixties in good health. The CDR3 runs from the conserved cysteine through the conserved F or W. The order of the fields is D gene, J gene, V gene, CDR3 protein. D genes are given only for firm matches.

- | TRBJ1-5 | TRBV2 | CASSRENNQPQHF
- | TRBJ2-5 | TRBV27 | CASSYWAEETQYF
- | TRBJ1-5 | TRBV20-1 | CSARDRSVNLNQPQHF
- | TRBJ1-1 | TRBV11-2 | CASSLTAGTMNTEALF
TRBD1 | TRBJ1-1 | TRBV5-1 | CASSPTGGNTEAFF
- | TRBJ2-3 | TRBV21-1 | CASSKETHPADTQYF
- | TRBJ1-1 | TRBV5-1 | CASSATQGTTEAFF
- | - | TRBV4-1 | CATRGVPDRCYEQYF
TRBD2 | - | TRBV4-1 | CASSQFAGVSGATQYF
- | TRBJ1-6 | TRBV20-1 | CSARDRSGSSYNSPLHF
TRBD2 | TRBJ2-1 | TRBV5-1 | CASSLVSSGGSSPSYNEQFF
- | TRBJ1-2 | TRBV12-3/TRBV12-4 | CASSLVLGDGYTF
- | TRBJ2-1 | TRBV12-3/TRBV12-4 | CASTYGRFGNEQFF
- | TRBJ1-2 | TRBV28 | CASSPPAGSYGYTF
- | TRBJ2-1 | TRBV5-1 | CASSSPGPLGADEQFF